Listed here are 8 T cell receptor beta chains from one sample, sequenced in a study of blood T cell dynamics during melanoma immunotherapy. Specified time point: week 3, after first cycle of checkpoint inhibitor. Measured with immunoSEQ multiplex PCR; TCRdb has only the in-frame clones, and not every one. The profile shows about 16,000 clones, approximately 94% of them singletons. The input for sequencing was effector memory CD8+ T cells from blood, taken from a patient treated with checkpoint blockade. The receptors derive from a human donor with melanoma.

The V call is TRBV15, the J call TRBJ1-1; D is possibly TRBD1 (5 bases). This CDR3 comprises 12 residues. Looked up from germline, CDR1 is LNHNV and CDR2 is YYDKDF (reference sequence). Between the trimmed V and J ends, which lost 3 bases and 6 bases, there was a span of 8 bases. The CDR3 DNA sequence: TGTGCCACCAGCAGGGGGGGGGCTGAAGCTTTCTTT. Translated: CATSRGGAEAFF.

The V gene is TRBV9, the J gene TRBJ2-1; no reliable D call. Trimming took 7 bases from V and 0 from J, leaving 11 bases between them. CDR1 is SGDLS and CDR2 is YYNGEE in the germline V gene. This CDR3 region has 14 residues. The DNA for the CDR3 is TGTGCCAGCGGAAGCCTGAGCTCCTACAATGAGCAGTTCTTC. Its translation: CASGSLSSYNEQFF.

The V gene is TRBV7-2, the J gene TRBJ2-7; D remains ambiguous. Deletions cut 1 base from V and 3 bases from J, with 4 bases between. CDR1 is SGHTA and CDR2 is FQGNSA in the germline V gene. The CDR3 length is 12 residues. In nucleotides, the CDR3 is TGTGCCAGCAGCTTAGGTAGCTACGAGCAGTACTTC. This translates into CASSLGSYEQYF.

CDR3 bases: TGCGCCAGCAGTATTACCTCAGGGGCCGCGAACACTGAAGCTTTCTTT. Amino acids: CASSITSGAANTEAFF. The chain carries TRBV5-1 and TRBJ1-1; the D gene is possibly TRBD1 (6 bases). Germline assignment: CDR1 SGHRS and CDR2 YFSETQ. This CDR3 contains 16 residues. Trimming took off 5 bases at V and 1 base at J, with 18 bases between the two ends.

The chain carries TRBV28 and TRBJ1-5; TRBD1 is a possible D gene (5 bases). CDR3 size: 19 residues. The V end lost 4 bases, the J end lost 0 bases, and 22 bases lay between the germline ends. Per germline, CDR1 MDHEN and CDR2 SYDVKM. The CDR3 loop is CASSSPGKGPEISNQPQHF. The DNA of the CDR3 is TGTGCCAGCAGTTCCCCGGGAAAGGGACCCGAGATTAGCAATCAGCCCCAGCATTTT. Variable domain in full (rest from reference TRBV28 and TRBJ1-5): DVKVTQSSRYLVKRTGEKVFLECVQDMDHENMFWYRQDPGLGLRLIYFSYDVKMKEKGDIPEGYSVSREKKERFSLILESASTNQTSMYLCASSSPGKGPEISNQPQHFGDGTRLSIL.

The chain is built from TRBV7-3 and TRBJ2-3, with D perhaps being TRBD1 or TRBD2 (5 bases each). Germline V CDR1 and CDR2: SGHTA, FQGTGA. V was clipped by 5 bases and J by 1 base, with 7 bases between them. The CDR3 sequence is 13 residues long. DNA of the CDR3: TGTGCCAGCAGCCGAGGGGGCACAGATACGCAGTATTTT. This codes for CASSRGGTDTQYF.

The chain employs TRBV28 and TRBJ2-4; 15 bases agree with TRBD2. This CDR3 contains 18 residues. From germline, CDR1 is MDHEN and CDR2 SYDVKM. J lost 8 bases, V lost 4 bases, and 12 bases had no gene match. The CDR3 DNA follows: TGTGCCAGCAGTTCCCCCCGGACTAGCGGGAGGGCCATTCACATTCAGTACTTC. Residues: CASSSPRTSGRAIHIQYF.

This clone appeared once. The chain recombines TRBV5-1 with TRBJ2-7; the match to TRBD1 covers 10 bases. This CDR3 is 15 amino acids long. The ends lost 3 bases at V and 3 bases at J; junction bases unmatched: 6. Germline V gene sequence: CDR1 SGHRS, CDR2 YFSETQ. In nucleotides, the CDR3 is TGCGCCAGCAGCTCGGGGACAGGGGTTGGCTACGAGCAGTACTTC. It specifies CASSSGTGVGYEQYF.